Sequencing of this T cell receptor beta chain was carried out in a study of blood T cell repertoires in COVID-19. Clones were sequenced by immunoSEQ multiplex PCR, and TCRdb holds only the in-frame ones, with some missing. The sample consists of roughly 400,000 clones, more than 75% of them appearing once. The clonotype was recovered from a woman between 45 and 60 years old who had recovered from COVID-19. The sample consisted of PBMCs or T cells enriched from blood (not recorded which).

CDR3 region: CASRGAGAYEQYF. DNA of the CDR3: TGTGCCAGCCGTGGGGCGGGAGCCTACGAGCAGTACTTC. The genes are TRBV7-2 and TRBJ2-7; 7 nucleotides agree with TRBD2. V lost 8 bases to trimming and J lost 2 bases; unmatched junction nucleotides: 6. CDR3 size: 13 residues. CDR1 and CDR2 from the germline V gene are SGHTA and FQGNSA.